This TCR beta chain is drawn from a study of T cells in Graves' hyperthyroidism and ophthalmopathy. RNA transcripts yielded amplified TCR beta CDR3 regions. Researchers ran a first-round RT-PCR on the TCR CDR3 using the HTBI primer set. TCRdb passed the multiplex PCR reads through MiXCR, listing each CDR3 protein once. The data hold 550,000 to 650,000 distinct CDR3 sequences, with about 15% observed a single time. CDR1 and CDR2 (germline): MNHEY, SMNVEV (reference sequence). CDR3 length equals 13 residues. Trimming stripped 6 bases from V and 0 bases from J, with 6 bases between. At first hyperthyroidism diagnosis, before any ophthalmopathy symptoms, the blood sample was collected. This clonotype was observed many times. Its antigen is not identified. General study points: In validation, the model predicted ophthalmopathy. These predictions came a median about 6.5 months before onset.

This clonotype was obtained from a woman in her twenties or thirties with Graves' hyperthyroidism that later progressed to Graves' ophthalmopathy. The specimen was blood. The genes are TRBV27 and TRBJ1-5; no firm D call. CDR3 sequence reads: CASRRYSNQPQHF. Here the CDR3 DNA reads TGTGCCAGCAGGCGCTATAGCAATCAGCCCCAGCATTTT.